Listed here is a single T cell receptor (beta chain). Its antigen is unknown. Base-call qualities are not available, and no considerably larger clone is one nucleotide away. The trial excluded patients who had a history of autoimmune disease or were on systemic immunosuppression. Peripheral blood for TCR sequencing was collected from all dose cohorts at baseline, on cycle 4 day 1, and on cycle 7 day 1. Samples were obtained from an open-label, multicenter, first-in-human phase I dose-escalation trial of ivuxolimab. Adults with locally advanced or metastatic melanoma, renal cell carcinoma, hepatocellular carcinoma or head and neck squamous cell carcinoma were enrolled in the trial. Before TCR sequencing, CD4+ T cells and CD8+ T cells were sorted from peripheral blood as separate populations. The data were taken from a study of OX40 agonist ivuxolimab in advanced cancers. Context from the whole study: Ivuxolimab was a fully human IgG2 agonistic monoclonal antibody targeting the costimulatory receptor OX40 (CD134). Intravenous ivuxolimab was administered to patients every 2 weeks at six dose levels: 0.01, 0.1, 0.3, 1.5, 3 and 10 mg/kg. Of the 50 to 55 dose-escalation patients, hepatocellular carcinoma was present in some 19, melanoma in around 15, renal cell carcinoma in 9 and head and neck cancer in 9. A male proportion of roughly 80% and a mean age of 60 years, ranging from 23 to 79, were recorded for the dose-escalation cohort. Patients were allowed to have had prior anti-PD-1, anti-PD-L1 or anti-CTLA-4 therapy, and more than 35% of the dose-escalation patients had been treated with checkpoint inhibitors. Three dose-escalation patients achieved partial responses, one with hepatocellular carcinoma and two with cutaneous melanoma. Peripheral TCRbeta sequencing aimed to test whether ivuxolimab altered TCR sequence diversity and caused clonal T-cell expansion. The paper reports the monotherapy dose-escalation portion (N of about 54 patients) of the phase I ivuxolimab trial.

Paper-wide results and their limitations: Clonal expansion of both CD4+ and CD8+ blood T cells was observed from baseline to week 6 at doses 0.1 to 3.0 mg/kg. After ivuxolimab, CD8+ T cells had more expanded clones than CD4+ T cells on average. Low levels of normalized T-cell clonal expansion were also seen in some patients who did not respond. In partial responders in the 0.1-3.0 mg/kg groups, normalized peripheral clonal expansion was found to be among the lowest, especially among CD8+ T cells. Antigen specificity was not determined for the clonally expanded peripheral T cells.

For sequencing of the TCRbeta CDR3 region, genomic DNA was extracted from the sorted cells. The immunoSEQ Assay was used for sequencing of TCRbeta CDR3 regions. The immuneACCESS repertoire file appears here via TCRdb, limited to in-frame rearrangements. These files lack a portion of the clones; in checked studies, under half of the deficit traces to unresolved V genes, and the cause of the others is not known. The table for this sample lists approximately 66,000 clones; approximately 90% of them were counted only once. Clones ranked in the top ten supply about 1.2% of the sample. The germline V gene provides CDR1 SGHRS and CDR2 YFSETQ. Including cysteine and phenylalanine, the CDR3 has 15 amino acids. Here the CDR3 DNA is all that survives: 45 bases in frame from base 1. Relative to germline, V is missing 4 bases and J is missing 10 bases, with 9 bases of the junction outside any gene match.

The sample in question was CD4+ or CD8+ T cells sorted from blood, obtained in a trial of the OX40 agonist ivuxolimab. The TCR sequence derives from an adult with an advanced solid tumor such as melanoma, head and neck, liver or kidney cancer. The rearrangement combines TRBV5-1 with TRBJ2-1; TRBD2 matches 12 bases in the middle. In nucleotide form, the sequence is TGCGCCAGCAGCCTGATAACTAGCGGGGGGAAAGAGCAGTTCTTC. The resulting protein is CASSLITSGGKEQFF. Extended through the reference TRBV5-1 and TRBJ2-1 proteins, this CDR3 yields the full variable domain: KAGVTQTPRYLIKTRGQQVTLSCSPISGHRSVSWYQQTPGQGLQFLFEYFSETQRNKGNFPGRFSGRQFSNSRSEMNVSTLELGDSALYLCASSLITSGGKEQFFGPGTRLTVL.